This T cell receptor (beta chain) comes out of a study of T-cell memory formation after mild COVID-19. General study results and limits: Contracting CD4+ clones were located mainly in CM and EM, and CD8+ clones in EMRA. Contracting clones, day 15 to 85, had balanced CD4/CD8, and later expanders favored CD4+.

Germline V gene data show CDR1 as MNHEY and CDR2 as SMNVEV (reference sequence). The CDR3 covers 15 residues. V shed 6 bases and J 5 bases; nucleotides not matched to a gene: 8. On this clonotype: Its matching antigen is unknown.

UMIs and sample barcodes were carried by the TCR alpha and TCR beta cDNA libraries that 5'RACE produced using constant-segment primers. TCRdb re-called the 5' RACE reads through MiXCR, storing one row per CDR3 protein. The repertoire holds about 390,000 distinct CDR3 sequences, with around a sixth as singletons. The rearrangement joins TRBV27 to TRBJ1-5, with TRBD1 matching 9 bases. Sequenced: PBMCs or a T cell subset sorted from them (not recorded which). This TCR was recovered from a man aged 18 to 29 who had mild COVID-19 (a few samples of this study predate the infection). Cell type and time point are not known. CDR3 DNA sequence: TGTGCCAGCAGCCCCGGGACAGGGTTTTATCAGCCCCAGCATTTT. Translating it yields CASSPGTGFYQPQHF.